Here is one T cell receptor beta chain with its context. The method was immunoSEQ multiplex PCR; TCRdb's version includes in-frame clones alone and lacks a portion of them. The sample holds about 150,000 clones, 75% to 90% seen once. This sample was included in a study of blood T cell repertoires in COVID-19. CDR1 SGHRS and CDR2 YFSETQ come from the germline V gene. V lost 4 bases and J lost 3; bases outside the gene matches: 7. CDR3 size: 15 residues. Cohort 3 recovered donors had two negative PCRs, clearance, or symptom resolution. V is TRBV5-1 and J is TRBJ1-5; TRBD1 aligns across 7 bases. Specimen: PBMCs or T cells enriched from blood (not recorded which). This clonotype was obtained from a man aged 50-60 years who had recovered from COVID-19. In DNA form, the CDR3 reads TGCGCCAGCAGCCGGTCAACAGGGGACAATCAGCCCCAGCATTTT. Protein: CASSRSTGDNQPQHF.